This is a list of T cell receptor beta chains from one sample in a study of T-cell memory formation after mild COVID-19. A single record per CDR3 protein comes from TCRdb applying MiXCR to the 5' RACE reads. The sample gives 35,000 to 45,000 distinct CDR3 sequences, 6% to 8% of which show up once; approximately 1.3% is in the top ten. The specimen sequenced was PBMCs or a T cell subset sorted from them (not recorded which). All receptors come from a man in his late teens or twenties who had mild COVID-19 (a few samples of this study predate the infection). Cell type and time point are not known. The CDR3 runs from the conserved cysteine through the conserved F or W. The order of the fields is V gene, J gene, CDR3 protein.

TRBV3-1	TRBJ2-5	CASSRRGDSKETQYF
TRBV7-3	TRBJ2-1	CASSYLAVSSYNEQFF
TRBV4-3	TRBJ1-2	CASSQYLAGEGYTF
TRBV6-5	TRBJ1-3	CASSSRPGYSGNTIYF
TRBV5-1	TRBJ2-2	CASSLGQFNTGELFF
TRBV4-2	TRBJ2-1	CASSQVSLTSGVNEQFF
TRBV29-1	TRBJ2-1	CSVEGTGPPGIGQFF
TRBV5-4	TRBJ2-3	CASSSGVAGGRKDTQYF
TRBV7-2	TRBJ2-3	CASSLLGGADTQYF
TRBV4-2	TRBJ1-5	CASSQERGGNQPQHF
TRBV12-3/TRBV12-4	TRBJ2-5	CASSREPRETQYF
TRBV6-5	TRBJ2-2	CASSYTFGGNTGELFF
TRBV11-2	TRBJ2-2	CASSLGRTSGPGELFF
TRBV5-1	TRBJ1-3	CASSPGQLSSGNTIYF
TRBV5-5	TRBJ1-2	CASSLGPLEDGYTF
TRBV5-4	TRBJ1-6	CASSLDRGQNSPLHF
TRBV5-1	TRBJ1-1	CASSPTLTGGGTEAFF
TRBV20-1	TRBJ2-5	CSAAGQRGSKETQYF
TRBV5-1	TRBJ2-3	CASSDRLGTASTDTQYF
TRBV3-1	TRBJ2-6	CASSPSAGANVLTF
TRBV20-1	TRBJ2-3	CSAPLEGTWDTQYF
TRBV2	TRBJ2-2	CASSSQGARNTGELFF
TRBV7-9	TRBJ2-5	CASRQPTGKETQYF
TRBV12-3/TRBV12-4	TRBJ1-2	CASSFVAGVGYTF
TRBV5-1	TRBJ2-2	CASSLDAGNTGELFF
TRBV7-9	TRBJ2-1	CASYRAGLHGEQFF
TRBV7-2	TRBJ2-3	CASSQTLAGGTPNTQYF
TRBV7-7	TRBJ2-3	CASSQQGQSTDTQYF
TRBV6-6	TRBJ1-6	CASSPGVYSPLHF
TRBV5-1	TRBJ2-3	CASSLLGLGFGDTQYF
TRBV7-9	TRBJ1-1	CASSLVSETEAFF
TRBV20-1	TRBJ2-1	CSARDLASEWGDEQFF
TRBV5-1	TRBJ1-1	CASSFSSGTDTLEAFF